What follows are 18 T cell receptor beta chains derived from one specimen sequenced in a study of blood T cell repertoires in COVID-19 (TCRdb year 2020). Libraries were prepared through the immunoSEQ multiplex PCR assay. This immuneACCESS table, as held by TCRdb, lists in-frame sequences with V and J called but not all clones. Of the missing ones, under half trace to an unresolved V gene in checked studies; the others have no known cause. This sample has 90,000 to 130,000 clones in its table, and 87% of those were observed once. The ten largest make up about 5% of the sample. Material for sequencing was peripheral blood. These receptors came from a human donor in a cohort sampled during active COVID-19.

This chain connects TRBV7-3 to TRBJ2-7; 7 bases fit TRBD2. Germline CDR1 reads SGHTA; CDR2 reads FQGTGA. This CDR3 comprises 13 residues. V shed 2 bases, J shed 4 bases, and the junction held 2 bases outside the gene matches. The CDR3 coding sequence is TGTGCCAGCAGCTTAGCGGGGGAATACGAGCAGTACTTC. Its translation: CASSLAGEYEQYF. The whole variable domain, remainder taken from reference TRBV7-3 and TRBJ2-7, is GAGVSQTPSNKVTEKGKYVELRCDPISGHTALYWYRQSLGQGPEFLIYFQGTGAADDSGLPNDRFFAVRPEGSVSTLKIQRTERGDSAVYLCASSLAGEYEQYFGPGTRLTVT.

This chain joins TRBV6-5 and TRBJ1-2; D ambiguous. Trimming shortened V by 3 bases and J by 8 bases, and 13 bases separated the two germline ends. This CDR3 region has 13 residues. Germline lookup yields CDR1 MNHEY and CDR2 SVGAGI. The CDR3 region is CASSYKAAGGYTF. The CDR3 bases are TGTGCCAGCAGTTATAAGGCCGCGGGGGGCTACACCTTC.

This rearrangement joins TRBV12-3 or TRBV12-4 to TRBJ2-7, with 8 bases lining up with TRBD1. There are 12 residues in the CDR3. V shed 6 bases and J 4 bases; nucleotides not matched to a gene: 2. Here the CDR3 reads CASSTGGYEQYF. In DNA form, the CDR3 reads TGTGCCAGCAGCACAGGGGGGTACGAGCAGTACTTC.

The chain is built from TRBV4-2 and TRBJ2-6; perhaps TRBD1 as D (7 bases). Germline V gene sequence: CDR1 LGHNA, CDR2 YNFKEQ. V lost 0 bases, J lost 2 bases, and 8 bases lay in between. This CDR3 is 16 amino acids long. CDR3 bases: TGTGCCAGCAGCCAAGACAGGGGGGCTGGGGCCAACGTCCTGACTTTC. Protein product: CASSQDRGAGANVLTF.

J is TRBJ2-2 and V is TRBV4-3, with TRBD1 identical over 11 bases. The germline V gene has CDR1 LGHNA and CDR2 YSLEER. Losses at the gene ends were 0 bases for V and 2 bases for J; bases not matched to a gene: 2. CDR3 length: 17 amino acids. CDR3 loop: CASSQDRTGGNTGELFF. CDR3 DNA sequence: TGCGCCAGCAGCCAAGATCGGACAGGGGGCAACACCGGGGAGCTGTTTTTT.

The gene calls are TRBV9 and TRBJ1-2; maybe TRBD1 (5 bases). Between the trimmed V and J ends, which lost 0 bases and 3 bases, there was a span of 12 bases. The germline gives CDR1 SGDLS, CDR2 YYNGEE. CDR3 length: 15 residues. The CDR3 sequence is CASSVATGTDYGYTF. For the CDR3, the DNA is TGTGCCAGCAGCGTAGCTACAGGAACCGACTATGGCTACACCTTC.

This chain links TRBV24-1 with TRBJ2-1, with 8 bases identical to TRBD2. The CDR3 sequence is 14 residues long. The trim removed 10 bases at V and 13 bases at J, leaving 17 bases unmatched. Germline-derived CDR1 and CDR2 are KGHDR and SFDVKD. CDR3 amino acids: CATAPGLEPEHQFF. DNA of the CDR3: TGTGCCACGGCGCCGGGACTAGAACCCGAGCATCAGTTCTTC.

The chain couples TRBV14 to TRBJ1-5; maybe TRBD1 (5 bases). The CDR3 runs 13 residues. Germline CDR1 reads SGHDN; CDR2 reads FVKESK. Trimming removed 2 bases at V and 4 bases at J, with 6 bases between. This CDR3 reads CASSQQGNQPQHF. The CDR3 DNA reads as TGTGCCAGCAGCCAACAGGGAAATCAGCCCCAGCATTTT.

This chain connects TRBV14 to TRBJ2-7, with TRBD1 identical over 7 bases. V gave up 4 bases and J gave up 4 bases; unmatched junction bases: 7. Germline V gives CDR1 SGHDN, CDR2 FVKESK. The CDR3 is 14 residues long. The CDR3 region is CASSLSTGIYEQYF. The CDR3 coding sequence is TGTGCCAGCAGCCTTTCGACAGGGATATACGAGCAGTACTTC. Full variable domain (remainder filled in from reference TRBV14 and TRBJ2-7): EAGVTQFPSHSVIEKGQTVTLRCDPISGHDNLYWYRRVMGKEIKFLLHFVKESKQDESGMPNNRFLAERTGGTYSTLKVQPAELEDSGVYFCASSLSTGIYEQYFGPGTRLTVT.

The rearrangement joins TRBV7-9 to TRBJ2-2; 8 bases align to TRBD2. Germline CDR1 and CDR2: SEHNR and FQNEAQ (reference sequence). Trimming at V came to 6 bases and at J to 6 bases, leaving 12 bases not matched to a gene. The CDR3 is 16 amino acids. The CDR3 region has the DNA TGTGCCAGCAGTCCATTCATCCCGGGGGGGCCCGGGGAGCTGTTTTTT. Encoded protein: CASSPFIPGGPGELFF.

The V gene is TRBV4-2, the J gene TRBJ1-3, with D maybe TRBD1 (5 bases). The CDR3 sequence is 14 residues long. Trimming stripped 0 bases from V and 9 bases from J, with 12 bases between. Germline assignment: CDR1 LGHNA and CDR2 YNFKEQ. The CDR3 region has the DNA TGTGCCAGCAGCCAAGACTTGGGGGGGGTCACCATATATTTT. Residues: CASSQDLGGVTIYF.

This clone was picked up one time. The chain employs TRBV30 and TRBJ1-3; the match to TRBD1 covers 8 bases. Germline V gene sequence: CDR1 GTSNPN, CDR2 SVGIG (reference sequence). Trimming removed 4 bases from V and 0 bases from J; junction bases left unmatched: 5. This CDR3 contains 15 residues. The CDR3 DNA sequence: TGTGCCTGGACGGGACAGGTCTTCTCTGGAAACACCATATATTTT. It specifies CAWTGQVFSGNTIYF.

In nucleotides, the CDR3 is TGCGCCAGCAGCCCTGGGACAGGCGGCCGGGGAGAGACCCAGTACTTC. Protein product: CASSPGTGGRGETQYF. The chain couples TRBV5-1 to TRBJ2-5; 8 bases are a match to TRBD1. This CDR3 has 16 amino acids. The V and J ends lost 4 bases and 4 bases, in that order; junction bases with no gene match: 12. Germline V gene lookup returns CDR1 SGHRS and CDR2 YFSETQ.

The V gene is TRBV4-3, the J gene TRBJ2-1; a possible D gene is TRBD2 (6 bases). This CDR3 has 13 amino acids. V lost 2 bases, J lost 11 bases, and 13 bases lay in between. CDR1 and CDR2 from the germline V gene are LGHNA and YSLEER. The CDR3 is CASSQYSGEKQFF. For the CDR3, the DNA is TGCGCCAGCAGCCAATATAGCGGAGAGAAGCAGTTCTTC.

J is TRBJ2-5 and V is TRBV5-1; no definite D call. Germline CDR1 SGHRS, CDR2 YFSETQ. V was shortened by 4 bases and J by 7 bases, with 14 bases between the two germline ends. This CDR3 is 13 amino acids long. This CDR3 reads CASSETTTGTQYF. The CDR3 coding sequence is TGCGCCAGCAGCGAAACTACCACTGGGACCCAGTACTTC.

The rearrangement links TRBV4-1 to TRBJ2-1; 10 nucleotides line up with TRBD2. With V trimmed by 4 bases and J by 3 bases, 3 bases remained unmatched. The CDR3 covers 15 residues. Germline V gene data show CDR1 as MGHRA and CDR2 as YSYEKL. In DNA, the CDR3 is TGCGCCAGCAGCCCCGGGACTAGCGACTACAATGAGCAGTTCTTC. Translation: CASSPGTSDYNEQFF.

V usage is TRBV11-2 and J usage is TRBJ1-1; 8 nucleotides match TRBD1. The CDR3 runs 13 residues. Germline V gene lookup returns CDR1 SGHAT and CDR2 FQNNGV. Losses at the gene ends were 3 bases for V and 4 bases for J; bases not matched to a gene: 1. The CDR3 here is CASSLTGATEAFF. Here the CDR3 DNA reads TGTGCCAGCAGCTTGACAGGGGCCACTGAAGCTTTCTTT.

V and J are TRBV11-1 and TRBJ2-3; 7 bases are a match to TRBD2. This CDR3 has 16 amino acids. Germline CDR1 and CDR2: SGHAT and FQDESV (reference sequence). V lost 5 bases and J lost 3; bases outside the gene matches: 11. This chain's CDR3 is CASSVLVGGGTDTQYF. For the CDR3, the DNA is TGTGCCAGCAGCGTCCTCGTGGGCGGGGGTACAGATACGCAGTATTTT.